The 23 T cell receptor beta chains presented below share a single source sample, sequenced in a study of blood T cells in healthy people across ages. For the second PCR, which ran for roughly 7 to 11 cycles, a sample-barcoded 5' primer and a J-beta primer mix were used. Using its own MiXCR run on the 5' RACE reads, TCRdb lists one record per CDR3 protein. Here the sample spans 550,000 to 800,000 distinct CDR3 sequences, about 21% being singletons. Sequenced material: blood. These receptors came from a man aged 70-80 years in good health.

This clonotype was detected ten times or more. The chain couples TRBV5-6 to TRBJ2-1, with D possibly being TRBD1 or TRBD2 (5 bases each). Trimming removed 0 bases from V and 7 bases from J, with 14 bases in between. Germline V lookup: CDR1 SGHDT, CDR2 YYEEEE. This CDR3 spans 15 amino acids. The CDR3 sequence is CASSLVTGPANEQFF. CDR3 DNA sequence: TGTGCCAGCAGCTTGGTTACGGGGCCTGCTAATGAGCAGTTCTTC.

This clonotype was observed a few times. J is TRBJ1-1 and V is TRBV12-5; TRBD1 aligns across 11 bases. The CDR3 contains 14 residues. V lost 4 bases, J lost 7 bases, and 5 bases stayed unmatched. Germline assignment: CDR1 LGHNT and CDR2 FRNRAP. The CDR3 coding sequence is TGTGCTAGTGGTTCCCCGGGACAGGGGGGTGAAGCTTTCTTT. The encoded protein is CASGSPGQGGEAFF.

The V gene is TRBV6-5, the J gene TRBJ2-5; D uncertain. TRBJ2-7 matches the DNA end more closely, so the J call is doubtful. Germline CDR1 is MNHEY and CDR2 is SVGAGI. The CDR3 length is 14 residues. The CDR3 region is CASSLSISSYEQYF. The CDR3 nucleotides are TGTGCCAGCAGCTTGAGTATAAGCTCCTACGAGCAGTACTTC.

The table lists this clonotype with many counts. The V and J genes are TRBV5-4 and TRBJ2-3; no definite D call. Germline assignment: CDR1 SGHNT and CDR2 YYREEE (reference sequence). CDR3 size: 13 residues. V shed 2 bases and J shed 6 bases, with 10 bases lying between them. The CDR3: CASSFDLGDTQYF. Here the CDR3 DNA reads TGTGCCAGCAGCTTCGACCTCGGGGATACGCAGTATTTT. Complete variable domain (other parts from reference TRBV5-4 and TRBJ2-3): ETGVTQSPTHLIKTRGQQVTLRCSSQSGHNTVSWYQQALGQGPQFIFQYYREEENGRGNFPPRFSGLQFPNYSSELNVNALELDDSALYLCASSFDLGDTQYFGPGTRLTVL.

In its sample, this clonotype was seen many times. The rearrangement links TRBV2 to TRBJ2-5; D is perhaps TRBD2 (6 bases). Trimming left V 5 bases short and J 0 bases short, with 7 bases between. CDR3 size: 13 residues. CDR1 SNHLY and CDR2 FYNNEI come from the germline V gene. The CDR3: CASSRGNQETQYF. CDR3 sequence (DNA): TGTGCCAGCAGTCGCGGGAACCAAGAGACCCAGTACTTC.

The genes are TRBV4-2 and TRBJ2-4, with D perhaps matching TRBD1 (6 bases). Germline loops: CDR1 LGHNA, CDR2 YNFKEQ. V was shortened by 0 bases and J by 2 bases, with 17 bases between the two germline ends. CDR3 length: 18 residues. This CDR3 is CASSQELTGQISKNIQYF. DNA of the CDR3: TGTGCCAGCAGCCAAGAGTTGACAGGTCAAATCTCCAAAAACATTCAGTACTTC.

Written as DNA, the CDR3 is TGTGCCAGCAGCTTTGGGACTAGCGGGAGTTTAAATGAGCAGTTCTTC. The encoded protein is CASSFGTSGSLNEQFF. V and J are TRBV7-8 and TRBJ2-1; 14 bases agree with TRBD2. This CDR3 comprises 16 residues. The J segment lost 7 bases and the V segment lost 3 bases, leaving 5 bases of the junction unmatched. Germline-derived CDR1 and CDR2 are SGHVS and FQNEAQ.

The chain is built from TRBV4-3 and TRBJ2-1, with 9 nucleotides matching TRBD1. V trimming: 1 base; J trimming: 11 bases; junction bases outside the gene matches: 6. From germline, CDR1 is LGHNA and CDR2 YSLEER. CDR3 length equals 14 residues. CDR3 bases: TGCGCCAGCAGCCAAGTCAGACAGGGGGTAAAGCAGTTCTTC. Translated, it gives CASSQVRQGVKQFF.

The chain employs TRBV5-1 and TRBJ2-7; tentatively, D is TRBD2 (6 bases). The CDR3 runs to 13 residues. V lost 2 bases and J lost 6, with 12 bases in between. Germline V gives CDR1 SGHRS, CDR2 YFSETQ. As DNA, the CDR3 is TGCGCCAGCAGCTTAGGGGACTTCTCCGAGCAGTACTTC. Its translation: CASSLGDFSEQYF.

This clonotype has only a few counts. J is TRBJ1-2 and V is TRBV29-1; possibly TRBD1 for D (5 bases). Trimming shortened V by 4 bases and J by 0 bases, and 9 bases separated the two germline ends. The CDR3 loop spans 13 amino acids. Germline V lookup: CDR1 SQVTM, CDR2 ANQGSEA. The CDR3 DNA follows: TGCAGCGTTGCTCAGGGCGCTAACTATGGCTACACCTTC. Its protein is CSVAQGANYGYTF.

The rearrangement joins TRBV20-1 to TRBJ2-3; 8 bases map to TRBD2. The V gene's germline CDR1 is DFQATT and CDR2 SNEGSKA (reference sequence). The CDR3 totals 21 residues. The J segment lost 3 bases and the V segment lost 0 bases, leaving 23 bases of the junction unmatched. The CDR3 loop is CSARDLLSSGFPMMVTDTQYF. In DNA form, the CDR3 reads TGCAGTGCTAGAGATCTATTGTCTAGCGGGTTCCCCATGATGGTTACAGATACGCAGTATTTT.

There are many counts of this clonotype. This rearrangement joins TRBV20-1 to TRBJ2-1; TRBD1 matches at 8 bases. The J segment lost 2 bases and the V segment lost 3 bases, leaving 6 bases of the junction unmatched. The CDR3 contains 15 residues. Germline V gene lookup returns CDR1 DFQATT and CDR2 SNEGSKA (reference sequence). The CDR3 nucleotides read TGCAGTGCTAGGGTATCGGGACAGGCCTACAATGAGCAGTTCTTC. Protein sequence: CSARVSGQAYNEQFF.

The chain uses TRBV12-3 or TRBV12-4 and TRBJ2-7; D unresolved. The CDR3 spans 13 residues. V lost 1 base and J lost 6, with 10 bases in between. CDR3 loop: CASSLGPTGEQYF. The CDR3 region has the DNA TGTGCCAGCAGTTTAGGGCCGACGGGCGAGCAGTACTTC.

The chain links TRBV7-9 to TRBJ2-3; maybe TRBD1 (6 bases). The CDR3 is made up of 16 amino acids. Germline V lookup: CDR1 SEHNR, CDR2 FQNEAQ (reference sequence). The V end lost 5 bases, the J end lost 2 bases, and 17 bases lay between the germline ends. This CDR3 is CASSQDSLVVTDTQYF. CDR3 nucleotide sequence: TGTGCCAGCAGCCAGGACAGTTTGGTTGTCACAGATACGCAGTATTTT. Complete variable domain (other parts from reference TRBV7-9 and TRBJ2-3): DTGVSQNPRHKITKRGQNVTFRCDPISEHNRLYWYRQTLGQGPEFLTYFQNEAQLEKSRLLSDRFSAERPKGSFSTLEIQRTEQGDSAMYLCASSQDSLVVTDTQYFGPGTRLTVL.

The chain is built from TRBV4-1 and TRBJ1-4; D is perhaps TRBD1 (6 bases). Trimming took off 4 bases at V and 8 bases at J, with 17 bases between the two ends. The CDR3 is made up of 15 amino acids. CDR1 and CDR2 from the germline V gene are MGHRA and YSYEKL. CDR3 bases: TGCGCCAGCAGCCCCACGGGGGGGGGCAAGGAAAAACTGTTTTTT. Protein product: CASSPTGGGKEKLFF.

There are many counts of this clonotype. This chain uses TRBV20-1 with TRBJ2-2, with D possibly called TRBD1 or TRBD2 (5 bases each). From germline, CDR1 is DFQATT and CDR2 SNEGSKA (reference sequence). This CDR3 is 14 amino acids long. Trimming removed 0 bases from V and 4 bases from J, with 9 bases in between. The CDR3 nucleotides are TGCAGTGCTAGAGATTGGGGGTCCACCGGGGAGCTGTTTTTT. Protein sequence: CSARDWGSTGELFF.

This clonotype was counted a few times. This chain links TRBV6-5 with TRBJ2-5, with D possibly TRBD2 on 6 matching bases. The V end was cut by 2 bases, the J end by 5 bases, with 12 bases between. Germline CDR1 is MNHEY and CDR2 is SVGAGI. The CDR3 runs to 14 residues. CDR3 DNA: TGTGCCAGCAGTTACGGGCGGGAATCCGAGACCCAGTACTTC. Translation gives CASSYGRESETQYF.

The rearrangement joins TRBV18 to TRBJ1-2; no definite D call. The CDR3 runs 13 residues. Germline V lookup: CDR1 KGHSH, CDR2 LQKENI. Trimming removed 6 bases from V and 2 bases from J, with 10 bases in between. The CDR3: CASSPGVNYGYTF. Here the CDR3 DNA reads TGTGCCAGCTCCCCGGGAGTCAACTATGGCTACACCTTC. The full variable domain, rest sourced from reference TRBV18 and TRBJ1-2, is NAGVMQNPRHLVRRRGQEARLRCSPMKGHSHVYWYRQLPEEGLKFMVYLQKENIIDESGMPKERFSAEFPKEGPSILRIQQVVRGDSAAYFCASSPGVNYGYTFGSGTRLTVV.

This clonotype appeared a few times. J is TRBJ2-1 and V is TRBV28; 9 nucleotides agree with TRBD2. Trimming cost V 5 bases and J 3 bases; bases outside gene matches: 5. CDR1 and CDR2 (germline): MDHEN, SYDVKM. This CDR3 is built from 15 residues. The CDR3: CASSNPSGNYNEQFF. CDR3 nucleotides: TGTGCCAGCAGTAACCCTAGCGGGAACTACAATGAGCAGTTCTTC.

The chain's CDR3 is CASTLKPGPTYNEQFF. The CDR3 DNA sequence: TGTGCCAGCACTCTGAAACCGGGGCCCACCTACAATGAGCAGTTCTTC. The chain carries TRBV12-3 or TRBV12-4 and TRBJ2-1; D is tentatively TRBD1 or TRBD2 (5 bases each). V was trimmed by 7 bases and J by 2 bases, leaving 18 bases between them. The CDR3 covers 16 residues.

The rearrangement links TRBV20-1 to TRBJ2-3, with 11 bases matching TRBD2. Germline assignment: CDR1 DFQATT and CDR2 SNEGSKA (reference sequence). The CDR3 has 16 amino acids. The V segment lost 7 bases and the J segment 4 bases; nucleotides outside the gene matches: 13. The CDR3 loop reads CSVTSSGRIRSDTQYF. The DNA of the CDR3 is TGCAGTGTGACGTCTAGCGGGAGGATAAGATCAGATACGCAGTATTTT.

J is TRBJ1-5 and V is TRBV11-2, with 11 bases matching TRBD1. This CDR3 has 15 residues. The trim removed 1 base at V and 8 bases at J, leaving 4 bases unmatched. Germline-derived CDR1 and CDR2 are SGHAT and FQNNGV. The CDR3 protein is CASSLAGTGGEPQHF. The CDR3, as DNA: TGTGCCAGCAGCTTAGCGGGGACAGGGGGTGAGCCCCAGCATTTT.

This clonotype was observed a handful of times. The V call is TRBV7-3, the J call TRBJ2-1; D is unresolved. The CDR3 has 12 residues. Trimming took 5 bases from V and 7 from J, leaving 9 bases between them. CDR1 is SGHTA, CDR2 FQGTGA, per germline. The CDR3, as DNA: TGTGCCAGCAGCCTACAGAGAAATGAGCAGTTCTTC. Protein sequence: CASSLQRNEQFF.